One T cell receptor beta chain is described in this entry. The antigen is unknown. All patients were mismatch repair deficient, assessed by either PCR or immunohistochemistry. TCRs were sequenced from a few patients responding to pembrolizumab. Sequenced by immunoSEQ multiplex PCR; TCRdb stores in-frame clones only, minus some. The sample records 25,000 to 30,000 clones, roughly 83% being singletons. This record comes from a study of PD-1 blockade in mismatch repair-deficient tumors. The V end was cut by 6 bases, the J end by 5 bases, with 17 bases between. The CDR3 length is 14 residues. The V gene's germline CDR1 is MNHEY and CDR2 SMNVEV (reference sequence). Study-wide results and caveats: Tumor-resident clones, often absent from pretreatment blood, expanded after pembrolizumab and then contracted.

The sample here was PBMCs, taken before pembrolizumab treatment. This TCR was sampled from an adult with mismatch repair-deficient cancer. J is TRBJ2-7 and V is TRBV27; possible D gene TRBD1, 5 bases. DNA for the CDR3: TGTGCCAGCAGCCCAACCAGGGTTAACCACGAGCAGTACTTC. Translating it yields CASSPTRVNHEQYF.